Listed below are T cell receptor beta chains from one sample, sequenced in a study of response to subunit inactivated influenza vaccine. TCRdb reprocessed the RT-PCR reads via MiXCR and lists one record per CDR3 protein. The profile covers hundreds of thousands of distinct CDR3 sequences, with 15% to 18% appearing a single time and around 10% taken by the ten largest. The sample here was PBMCs from blood, taken roughly 12 days after vaccination. These receptors were taken from a man between 45 and 60 years old who received an inactivated influenza vaccine. Each CDR3 is given with its conserved first and last residue. Each record gives: V gene, J gene, CDR3 protein.

>TRBV7-9|TRBJ2-7
CASSLAFGSRVEQYF
>TRBV15|TRBJ1-3
CATSSVSTGGQRRGNTIYF
>TRBV21-1|TRBJ2-3
CASSKKRPLDTDTQYF
>TRBV7-2|TRBJ1-1
CASSYTLDTEAFF
>TRBV5-1|TRBJ2-1
CASSFGQGVSNEQFF
>TRBV12-3/TRBV12-4|TRBJ1-3
CASSSPTGFVSGNTIYF
>TRBV7-3|TRBJ2-1
CASSLMYESPYNEQFF
>TRBV20-1|TRBJ2-3
CSASGLARTDTQYF
>TRBV20-1|TRBJ2-5
CCALGTSGGPQETQYF
>TRBV21-1|TRBJ2-1
CASSKFGRYNEQFF
>TRBV6-5|TRBJ2-7
CASSYSFGTTSYEQYF
>TRBV18|TRBJ2-7
CASSPGTGNEQYF
>TRBV20-1|TRBJ2-1
CSARQELAGHNEQFF
>TRBV5-1|TRBJ2-7
CASSLTSGGNYEQYF